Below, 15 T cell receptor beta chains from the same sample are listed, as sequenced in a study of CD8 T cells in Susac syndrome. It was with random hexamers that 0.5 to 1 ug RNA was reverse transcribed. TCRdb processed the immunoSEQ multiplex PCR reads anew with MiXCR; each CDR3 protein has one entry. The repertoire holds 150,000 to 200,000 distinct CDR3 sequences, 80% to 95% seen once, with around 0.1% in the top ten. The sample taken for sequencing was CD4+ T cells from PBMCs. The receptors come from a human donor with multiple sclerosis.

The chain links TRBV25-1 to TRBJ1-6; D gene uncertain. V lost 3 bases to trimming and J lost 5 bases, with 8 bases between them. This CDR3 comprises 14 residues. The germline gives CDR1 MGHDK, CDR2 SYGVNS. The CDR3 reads CASSDPSNNSPLHF. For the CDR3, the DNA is TGTGCCAGCAGTGACCCGAGCAATAATTCACCCCTCCACTTT.

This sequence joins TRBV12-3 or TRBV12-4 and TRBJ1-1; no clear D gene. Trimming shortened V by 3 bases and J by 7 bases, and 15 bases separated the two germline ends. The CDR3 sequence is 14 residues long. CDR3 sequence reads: CASSFMFDGIEAFF. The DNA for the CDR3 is TGTGCCAGCAGTTTTATGTTTGATGGGATTGAAGCTTTCTTT.

DNA for the CDR3: TGTGCCAGCAGCTTAAACTCTCGGGGAACCGGGGAGCTGTTTTTT. Its translation: CASSLNSRGTGELFF. The V call is TRBV7-3, the J call TRBJ2-2, with D possibly being TRBD2 (5 bases). V shed 1 base and J shed 5 bases, with 11 bases lying between them. The CDR3 length is 15 residues. CDR1 and CDR2 (germline): SGHTA, FQGTGA.

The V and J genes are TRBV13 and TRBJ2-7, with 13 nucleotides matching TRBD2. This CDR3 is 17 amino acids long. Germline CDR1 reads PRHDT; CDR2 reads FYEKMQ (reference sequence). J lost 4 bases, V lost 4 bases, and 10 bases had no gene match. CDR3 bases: TGTGCCAGCAGCTCTCTTGGACTAGCGGGAGATGGGTACGAGCAGTACTTC. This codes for CASSSLGLAGDGYEQYF.

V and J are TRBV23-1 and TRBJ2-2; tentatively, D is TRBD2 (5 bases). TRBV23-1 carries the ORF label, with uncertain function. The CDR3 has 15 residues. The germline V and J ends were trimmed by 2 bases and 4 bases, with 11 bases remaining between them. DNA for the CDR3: TGCGCCAGCAGTCAAAGTACTAGAGGCACCGGGGAGCTGTTTTTT. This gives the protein CASSQSTRGTGELFF.

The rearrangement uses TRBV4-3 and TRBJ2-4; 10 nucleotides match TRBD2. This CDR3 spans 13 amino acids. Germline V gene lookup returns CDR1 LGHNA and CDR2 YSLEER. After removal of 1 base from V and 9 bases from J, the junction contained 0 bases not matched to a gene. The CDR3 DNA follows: TGCGCCAGCAGCCAAGCTAGCGGGAGCATTCAGTACTTC. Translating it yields CASSQASGSIQYF.

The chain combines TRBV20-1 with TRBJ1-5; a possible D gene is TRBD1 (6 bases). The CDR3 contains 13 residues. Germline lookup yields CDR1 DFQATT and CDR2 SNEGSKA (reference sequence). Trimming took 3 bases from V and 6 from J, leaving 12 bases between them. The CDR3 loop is CSASYGGSQPQHF. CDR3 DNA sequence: TGCAGTGCTAGTTACGGGGGCAGTCAGCCCCAGCATTTT.

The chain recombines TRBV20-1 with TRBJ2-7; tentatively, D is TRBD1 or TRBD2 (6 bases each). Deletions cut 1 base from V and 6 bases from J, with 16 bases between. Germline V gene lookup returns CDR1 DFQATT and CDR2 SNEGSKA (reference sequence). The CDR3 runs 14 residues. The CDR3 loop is CSARGAGEVSEQYF. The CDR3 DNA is TGCAGTGCTAGAGGGGCAGGGGAGGTCTCCGAGCAGTACTTC.

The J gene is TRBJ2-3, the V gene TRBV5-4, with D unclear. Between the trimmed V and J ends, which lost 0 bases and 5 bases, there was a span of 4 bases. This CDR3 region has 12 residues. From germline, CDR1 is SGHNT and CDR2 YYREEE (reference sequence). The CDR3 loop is CASSLGGDTQYF. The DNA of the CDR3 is TGTGCCAGCAGCTTGGGGGGAGATACGCAGTATTTT.

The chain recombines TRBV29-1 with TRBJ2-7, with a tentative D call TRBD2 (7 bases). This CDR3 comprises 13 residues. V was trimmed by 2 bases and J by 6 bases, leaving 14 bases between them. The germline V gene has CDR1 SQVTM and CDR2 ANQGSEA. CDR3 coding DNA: TGCAGCGTTGAAATCGGGGAGGGGGGCGAGCAGTACTTC. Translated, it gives CSVEIGEGGEQYF.

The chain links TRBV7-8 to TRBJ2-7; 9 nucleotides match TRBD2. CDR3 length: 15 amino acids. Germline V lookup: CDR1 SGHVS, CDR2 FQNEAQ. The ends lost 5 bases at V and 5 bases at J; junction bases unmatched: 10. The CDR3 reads CASSPLMGLAHEQYF. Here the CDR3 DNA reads TGTGCCAGCAGCCCACTAATGGGACTAGCCCACGAGCAGTACTTC.

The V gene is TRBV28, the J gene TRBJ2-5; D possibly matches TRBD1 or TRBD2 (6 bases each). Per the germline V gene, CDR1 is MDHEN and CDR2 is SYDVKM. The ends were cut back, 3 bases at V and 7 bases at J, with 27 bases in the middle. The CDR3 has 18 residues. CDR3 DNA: TGTGCCAGCAGTTTTCCCGACCGACTAGGGGGAATTCGGGGGACCCAGTACTTC. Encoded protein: CASSFPDRLGGIRGTQYF.

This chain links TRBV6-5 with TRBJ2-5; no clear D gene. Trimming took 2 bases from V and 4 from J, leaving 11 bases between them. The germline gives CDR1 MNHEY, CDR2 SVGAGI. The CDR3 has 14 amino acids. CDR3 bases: TGTGCCAGCAGTTACCACTACATGCTAGAGACCCAGTACTTC. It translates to CASSYHYMLETQYF.

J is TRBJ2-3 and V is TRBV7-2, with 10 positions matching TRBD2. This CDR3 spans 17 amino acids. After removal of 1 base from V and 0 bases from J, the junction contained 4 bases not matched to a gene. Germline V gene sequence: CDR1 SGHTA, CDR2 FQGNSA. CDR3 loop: CASSLGTSGYSTDTQYF. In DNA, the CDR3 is TGTGCCAGCAGCTTAGGGACTAGCGGATATAGCACAGATACGCAGTATTTT.

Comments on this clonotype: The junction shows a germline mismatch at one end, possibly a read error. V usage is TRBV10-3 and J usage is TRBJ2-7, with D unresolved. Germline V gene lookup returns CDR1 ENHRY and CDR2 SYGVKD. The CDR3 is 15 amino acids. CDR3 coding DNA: TGTGCCATCAGTGAGCTAGAACGTACCTCCCACGAGCAGTACTTC. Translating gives CAISELERTSHEQYF.